A single sample gave rise to the 26 T cell receptor beta chains below, sequenced in a study of cytomegalovirus exposure and HLA in healthy donors. Both 60 Vbeta primers and 13 Jbeta primers went into the PCR. The protocol was immunoSEQ multiplex PCR, while the TCRdb copy is restricted to in-frame clones and leaves out a portion. Its listing shows some 140,000 clones. Material for sequencing was PBMCs. These receptors came from a woman aged 55-75 years in good health and CMV-seronegative.

In the case of this clone: A read error may account for a junction end that differs from germline. The V gene is TRBV27, the J gene TRBJ1-2; possibly TRBD1 for D (6 bases). CDR3 size: 12 residues. Germline loops: CDR1 MNHEY, CDR2 SMNVEV (reference sequence). CDR3 nucleotide sequence: TGTGCCAGCAGTAAACAGGGTTATGACTACACCTTC. It yields the protein CASSKQGYDYTF.

J is TRBJ1-2 and V is TRBV19; D not resolved. V was clipped by 3 bases and J by 3 bases, with 8 bases between them. This CDR3 region has 13 residues. Germline-derived CDR1 and CDR2 are LNHDA and SQIVND (reference sequence). The CDR3 DNA is TGTGCCAGTAGTATGGCACAGTACTATGGCTACACCTTC. It translates to CASSMAQYYGYTF.

The chain links TRBV19 to TRBJ1-2, with TRBD1 matching over 11 bases. CDR1 is LNHDA, CDR2 SQIVND, per germline (reference sequence). This CDR3 has 13 residues. V lost 5 bases and J lost 8; bases outside the gene matches: 4. The CDR3 loop is CASSPGQGDGYTF. CDR3 coding DNA: TGTGCCAGTAGTCCGGGACAGGGGGACGGCTACACCTTC.

As DNA, the CDR3 is TGTGCCAGCAGCTTACGGGACAGTCGCACAGATACGCAGTATTTT. Translation: CASSLRDSRTDTQYF. The chain has TRBV7-9 and TRBJ2-3, with 7 bases matching TRBD1. Germline V lookup: CDR1 SEHNR, CDR2 FQNEAQ (reference sequence). The CDR3 has 15 residues. V was clipped by 2 bases and J by 1 base; unmatched bases: 3.

The chain employs TRBV12-5 and TRBJ2-7, with 10 bases matching TRBD2. CDR3 length equals 13 residues. The V gene's germline CDR1 is LGHNT and CDR2 FRNRAP. With 6 bases clipped from V and 2 bases from J, the junction kept 1 base outside the gene matches. The CDR3 DNA sequence: TGTGCTAGTGGCAGCGGGAGGGCCTACGAGCAGTACTTC. This translates into CASGSGRAYEQYF.

The chain couples TRBV19 to TRBJ2-1, with TRBD2 matching over 7 bases. The V gene's germline CDR1 is LNHDA and CDR2 SQIVND (reference sequence). This CDR3 is built from 15 residues. Trimming cost V 4 bases and J 5 bases; bases outside gene matches: 8. The DNA of the CDR3 is TGTGCCAGTAGTACTTTTGGGGGGGTGGACAATGAGCAGTTCTTC. Protein sequence: CASSTFGGVDNEQFF.

The V and J genes are TRBV9 and TRBJ1-6, with D possibly being TRBD1 (5 bases). The ends were cut back, 3 bases at V and 5 bases at J, with 15 bases in the middle. This CDR3 region has 16 residues. CDR1 is SGDLS and CDR2 is YYNGEE in the germline V gene. The CDR3: CASSEGPVNNNSPLHF. Written as DNA, the CDR3 is TGTGCCAGCAGCGAGGGGCCAGTCAACAATAATTCACCCCTCCACTTT.

This chain joins TRBV9 and TRBJ2-7, with unresolved D. The V end lost 0 bases, the J end lost 3 bases, and 16 bases lay between the germline ends. In germline, CDR1 is SGDLS, CDR2 YYNGEE. The CDR3 is 16 amino acids. This CDR3 is CASSVGADTGLYEQYF. The DNA for the CDR3 is TGTGCCAGCAGCGTAGGGGCAGATACTGGGCTCTACGAGCAGTACTTC. Filled out from reference TRBV9 and TRBJ2-7, the complete variable domain reads DSGVTQTPKHLITATGQRVTLRCSPRSGDLSVYWYQQSLDQGLQFLIQYYNGEERAKGNILERFSAQQFPDLHSELNLSSLELGDSALYFCASSVGADTGLYEQYFGPGTRLTVT.

The chain employs TRBV29-1 and TRBJ1-4; 7 nucleotides agree with TRBD1. In germline, CDR1 is SQVTM, CDR2 ANQGSEA. V lost 8 bases to trimming and J lost 8 bases; unmatched junction nucleotides: 11. The CDR3 sequence is 13 residues long. The CDR3 region is CSSRDSPGEKLFF. The CDR3 DNA sequence: TGCAGCTCCCGGGACAGCCCCGGAGAAAAACTGTTTTTT. Filled out from reference TRBV29-1 and TRBJ1-4, the complete variable domain reads SAVISQKPSRDICQRGTSLTIQCQVDSQVTMMFWYRQQPGQSLTLIATANQGSEATYESGFVIDKFPISRPNLTFSTLTVSNMSPEDSSIYLCSSRDSPGEKLFFGSGTQLSVL.

This CDR3 is CASSEAWQGVGYTF. The CDR3 coding sequence is TGTGCCAGCAGTGAAGCGTGGCAGGGGGTTGGCTACACCTTC. J is TRBJ1-2 and V is TRBV6-1; 7 bases map to TRBD1. J lost 7 bases, V lost 0 bases, and 5 bases had no gene match. The germline gives CDR1 MNHNS, CDR2 SASEGT. The CDR3 consists of 14 residues.

This sequence joins TRBV5-1 and TRBJ2-7, with 7 bases aligning to TRBD1. Germline V gene sequence: CDR1 SGHRS, CDR2 YFSETQ. The CDR3 is 14 residues long. V shed 1 base and J 3 bases; nucleotides not matched to a gene: 4. The CDR3 region has the DNA TGCGCCAGCAGCTTGCGGACAGGCGGCTACGAGCAGTACTTC. Translation: CASSLRTGGYEQYF.

V is TRBV29-1 and J is TRBJ2-5, with D possibly TRBD2 on 6 matching bases. Germline assignment: CDR1 SQVTM and CDR2 ANQGSEA. The V end lost 5 bases, the J end lost 5 bases, and 21 bases lay between the germline ends. This CDR3 spans 15 amino acids. The CDR3: CSVPELAPRGETQYF. DNA for the CDR3: TGCAGCGTTCCGGAACTAGCACCGAGGGGTGAGACCCAGTACTTC.

V gene TRBV6-1 combines with J gene TRBJ1-2, with D uncertain. Trimming stripped 4 bases from V and 0 bases from J, with 9 bases between. Germline assignment: CDR1 MNHNS and CDR2 SASEGT. The length of the CDR3 is 14 residues. Here the CDR3 reads CASSGQAPNYGYTF. The CDR3 region has the DNA TGTGCCAGCAGTGGTCAGGCCCCTAACTATGGCTACACCTTC.

This sequence joins TRBV18 and TRBJ1-2; TRBD1 matches at 7 bases. Trimming at V came to 2 bases and at J to 8 bases, leaving 5 bases not matched to a gene. This CDR3 is built from 13 residues. The germline V gene has CDR1 KGHSH and CDR2 LQKENI. Written as DNA, the CDR3 is TGTGCCAGCTCACCAAATGGACAGGACGGCTACACCTTC. Residues: CASSPNGQDGYTF.

In DNA, the CDR3 is TGCGCCAGCAGCTTAATTGGACAGGGGCTCTCGGGGTATAATTCACCCCTCCACTTT. Translating it yields CASSLIGQGLSGYNSPLHF. The chain joins TRBV5-1 to TRBJ1-6; 9 bases fit TRBD1. CDR1 and CDR2 (germline): SGHRS, YFSETQ. Trimming cost V 2 bases and J 4 bases; bases outside gene matches: 13. The CDR3 is made up of 19 amino acids.

The V and J genes are TRBV5-4 and TRBJ2-3, with 9 bases aligning to TRBD1. Germline V gene data show CDR1 as SGHNT and CDR2 as YYREEE (reference sequence). Losses at the gene ends were 0 bases for V and 4 bases for J; bases not matched to a gene: 9. This CDR3 contains 17 residues. The CDR3 reads CASSLGGRGQGADTQYF. DNA of the CDR3: TGTGCCAGCAGCTTGGGGGGCAGGGGACAGGGAGCAGATACGCAGTATTTT.

The gene calls are TRBV6-5 and TRBJ2-5, with TRBD1 matching 11 bases. The CDR3 spans 16 residues. After removal of 2 bases from V and 5 bases from J, the junction contained 7 bases not matched to a gene. Germline-derived CDR1 and CDR2 are MNHEY and SVGAGI. The CDR3 reads CASSYAGQGVTETQYF. The CDR3 bases are TGTGCCAGCAGTTACGCGGGACAGGGGGTGACGGAGACCCAGTACTTC.

The gene calls are TRBV5-1 and TRBJ2-5; D is ambiguous. V was shortened by 4 bases and J by 4 bases, with 14 bases between the two germline ends. CDR3 length: 14 residues. Per the germline V gene, CDR1 is SGHRS and CDR2 is YFSETQ. The CDR3: CASSLSSTVETQYF. The CDR3 DNA reads as TGCGCCAGCAGCCTGTCCTCCACGGTAGAGACCCAGTACTTC.

V is TRBV25-1 and J is TRBJ1-2; the D is unclear. Trimming removed 3 bases at V and 4 bases at J, with 9 bases between. CDR1 is MGHDK and CDR2 is SYGVNS in the germline V gene. The CDR3 runs 13 residues. The chain's CDR3 is CASSERAGYGYTF. The CDR3 DNA sequence: TGTGCCAGCAGTGAGCGGGCAGGCTATGGCTACACCTTC.

The chain is built from TRBV5-1 and TRBJ1-3, with 10 positions matching TRBD1. The CDR3 consists of 16 residues. The ends lost 4 bases at V and 0 bases at J; junction bases unmatched: 4. CDR1 SGHRS and CDR2 YFSETQ come from the germline V gene. DNA of the CDR3: TGCGCCAGCAGCGGGGACAGGGGTAGCTCTGGAAACACCATATATTTT. Its protein is CASSGDRGSSGNTIYF.

The rearrangement links TRBV30 to TRBJ2-1; 7 bases map to TRBD2. CDR3 length: 12 residues. J was trimmed by 8 bases and V by 2 bases; bases with no gene match: 3. Germline lookup yields CDR1 GTSNPN and CDR2 SVGIG (reference sequence). The CDR3 coding sequence is TGTGCCTGGAGTTCACTAGCGCATGAGCAGTTCTTC. Translation: CAWSSLAHEQFF.

The V call is TRBV5-6, the J call TRBJ2-3; maybe TRBD2 (8 bases). The germline CDR1 and CDR2 sequences are SGHDT and YYEEEE. This CDR3 contains 15 residues. Trimming pared 3 bases from V and 5 bases from J, leaving 16 bases between. CDR3 residues: CASSSGQAGGDTQYF. The CDR3 DNA is TGTGCCAGCAGCTCTGGACAGGCGGGGGGAGATACGCAGTATTTT.

The gene calls are TRBV1 and TRBJ2-3; TRBD1 is the table's D call and was not checked against the DNA. TRBV1 is listed as a pseudogene. The CDR3 covers 19 residues. In DNA form, the CDR3 reads TGCACCAGCAGCCAAGATTCCCAAGCGACAGGGGATCTCACAGATACGCAGTATTTT. The encoded protein is CTSSQDSQATGDLTDTQYF.

The V call is TRBV7-9, the J call TRBJ2-1; 10 bases map to TRBD1. Germline values: CDR1 SEHNR, CDR2 FQNEAQ (reference sequence). Trimming at V came to 7 bases and at J to 11 bases, leaving 14 bases not matched to a gene. The CDR3 extends over 15 amino acids. This CDR3 reads CASMIWDRGDKKQFF. The CDR3 bases are TGTGCCAGCATGATATGGGACAGGGGTGATAAGAAGCAGTTCTTC.

This chain connects TRBV20-1 to TRBJ2-1, with D perhaps matching TRBD1 (6 bases). Germline CDR1 is DFQATT and CDR2 is SNEGSKA (reference sequence). The CDR3 extends over 11 amino acids. Trimming left V 6 bases short and J 12 bases short, with 15 bases between. In nucleotides, the CDR3 is TGCAGTGCCTCATGGGGGCTTGGGCAGTTCTTC. Amino acid sequence: CSASWGLGQFF.

The rearrangement uses TRBV28 and TRBJ2-7, with D maybe TRBD2 (6 bases). This CDR3 has 16 residues. V lost 9 bases and J lost 3, with 24 bases in between. Per germline, CDR1 MDHEN and CDR2 SYDVKM. The CDR3 loop is CARLNGSGFLGYEQYF. CDR3 nucleotide sequence: TGTGCCAGGCTTAACGGGAGCGGATTCTTAGGCTACGAGCAGTACTTC.